The T cell receptor beta chain under discussion was sequenced for a study of T cells expressing NK-cell markers. About the study: Source material for TCR beta repertoires consisted of sorted CD3+CD56+NKG2C+, CD3+CD56+NKG2C- and CD3+CD56-NKG2C+ T cells.

Germline CDR1 and CDR2: SGHRS and YFSETQ. The CDR3 runs 11 residues. Using the 5' RACE reads, TCRdb records one entry per CDR3 protein without DNA. This sample's table reports around 470,000 distinct CDR3 sequences. The receptor was derived from a woman aged 50 to 60 in good health. The sequenced sample was blood T cells: a sorted CD56 or NKG2C T cell subset, CD4+ or CD8+ T cells, or bulk PBMC T cells (not recorded which). This chain connects TRBV5-1 to TRBJ1-4. This CDR3 reads CASSSSEELFF.